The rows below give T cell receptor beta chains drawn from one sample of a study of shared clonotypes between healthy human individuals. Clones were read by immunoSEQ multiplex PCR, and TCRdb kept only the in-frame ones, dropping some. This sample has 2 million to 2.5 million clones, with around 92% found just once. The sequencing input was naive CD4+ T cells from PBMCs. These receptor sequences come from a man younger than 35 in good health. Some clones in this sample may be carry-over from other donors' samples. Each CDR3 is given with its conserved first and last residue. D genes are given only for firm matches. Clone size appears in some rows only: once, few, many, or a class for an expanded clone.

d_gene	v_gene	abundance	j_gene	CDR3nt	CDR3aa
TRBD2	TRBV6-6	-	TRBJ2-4	TGTGCCAGCAGTCCTCCCGGGACTAGCAGAAACATTCAGTACTTC	CASSPPGTSRNIQYF
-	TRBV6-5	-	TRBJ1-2	TGTGCCAGCAGGGGCTCAGCTAACTATGGCTACACCTTC	CASRGSANYGYTF
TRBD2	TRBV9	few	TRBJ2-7	TGTGCCAGCAGCGTAGGCGGGACTAGCTCCTACGAGCAGTACTTC	CASSVGGTSSYEQYF
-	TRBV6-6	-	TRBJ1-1	TGTGCCAGCAGTTCAAAGACGGGAAACACTGAAGCTTTCTTT	CASSSKTGNTEAFF
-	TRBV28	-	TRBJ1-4	TGTGCCAGCAGTGAGTCCCGTGGTACTAATGAAAAACTGTTTTTT	CASSESRGTNEKLFF
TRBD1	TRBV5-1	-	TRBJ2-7	TGCGCCAGCAGCTTGCCCACAGGGGGGTTATCGGACGAGCAGTACTTC	CASSLPTGGLSDEQYF
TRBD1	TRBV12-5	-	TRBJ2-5	TGTGCTAGTGGTCTAGGACAGGGGGCTGAGACCCAGTACTTC	CASGLGQGAETQYF
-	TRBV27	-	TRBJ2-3	TGTGCCAGCAGTTTTCAAGGATCTACGCAGTATTTT	CASSFQGSTQYF
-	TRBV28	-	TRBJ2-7	TGTGCCAGCAGTTTCCGCGACCAGAAGCAGTACTTC	CASSFRDQKQYF
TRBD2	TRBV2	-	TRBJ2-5	TGTGCCAGCAGTGAACGAGTTAGCGGGAGTGAGACCCAGTACTTC	CASSERVSGSETQYF
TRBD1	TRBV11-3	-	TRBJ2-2	TGTGCCAGCAGCCTACGGGACAGGGGAACCGGGGAGCTGTTTTTT	CASSLRDRGTGELFF
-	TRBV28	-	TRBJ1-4	TGTGCCAGCAGTTCCAAACAGGGCTCAACTAATGAAAAACTGTTTTTT	CASSSKQGSTNEKLFF
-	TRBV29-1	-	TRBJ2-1	TGCAGCGGAAGGAGGGGGAATGAGCAGTTCTTC	CSGRRGNEQFF
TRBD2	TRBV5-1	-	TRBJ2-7	TGCGCCAGCAGCTTAGGGCCGCGGGGGATGGCCGAGCAGTACTTC	CASSLGPRGMAEQYF
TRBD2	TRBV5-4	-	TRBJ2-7	TGTGCCAGCAGCCGGACTAGCGGGAGATACGAGCAGTACTTC	CASSRTSGRYEQYF
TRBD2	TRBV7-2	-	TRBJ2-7	TGTGCCAGCAGCTTAGACGGGGCGGGAGAGTTATACGAGCAGTACTTC	CASSLDGAGELYEQYF
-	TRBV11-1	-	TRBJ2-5	TGTGCCAGCAGCTCAAGCAGGGTCCAAGAGACCCAGTACTTC	CASSSSRVQETQYF
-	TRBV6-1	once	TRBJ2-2	TGTGCCAGCAGTGAATATCGTCCCGGGGAGCTGTTTTTT	CASSEYRPGELFF
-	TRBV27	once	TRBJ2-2	TGTGCCAGCAGTTTCGAGCGTAAGACCGGGGAGCTGTTTTTT	CASSFERKTGELFF
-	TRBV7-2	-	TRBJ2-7	TGTGCCAGCAGCTTACAACAGGGCCGCTCCTACGAGCAGTACTTC	CASSLQQGRSYEQYF
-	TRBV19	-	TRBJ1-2	TGTGCCAGTAGTATAGAGGAGGGGGGCTCTGGCTACACCTTC	CASSIEEGGSGYTF
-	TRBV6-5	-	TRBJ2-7	TGTGCCAGCAGTTACTCCAGAATCGGCTCCTACGAGCAGTACTTC	CASSYSRIGSYEQYF
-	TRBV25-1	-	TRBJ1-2	TGTGCCAGCAGTGATTACCTTAACTATGGCTACACCTTC	CASSDYLNYGYTF
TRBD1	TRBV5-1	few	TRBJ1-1	TGCGCCAGCAGCTCCGGGACAGGAGAGCTGAACACTGAAGCTTTCTTT	CASSSGTGELNTEAFF
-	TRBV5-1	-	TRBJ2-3	TGCGCCAGCAGCTTAGACTATTCCCCCACCACAGATACGCAGTATTTT	CASSLDYSPTTDTQYF
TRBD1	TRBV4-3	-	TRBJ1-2	TGCGCCAGCAGCCAAGAGGGACAGAGAAACTATGGCTACACCTTC	CASSQEGQRNYGYTF
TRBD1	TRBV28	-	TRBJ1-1	TGTGCCAGCAGATCGGGACAGGAAGGTTTGGCTTTCTTT	CASRSGQEGLAFF
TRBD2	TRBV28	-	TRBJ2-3	TGTGCCAGCAGTACGGCGGGGACTAGCGGGATGGATACGCAGTATTTT	CASSTAGTSGMDTQYF
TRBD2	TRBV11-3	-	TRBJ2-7	TGTGCCAGCAGCCCGGGGACTAGCGGTTCCTACGAGCAGTACTTC	CASSPGTSGSYEQYF
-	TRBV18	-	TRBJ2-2	TGTGCCAGCTCACCATACCTATACACCGGGGAGCTGTTTTTT	CASSPYLYTGELFF
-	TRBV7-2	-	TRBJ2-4	TGTGCCAGCAGCTTATTTAGGTTGGGGCAAAACATTCAGTACTTC	CASSLFRLGQNIQYF
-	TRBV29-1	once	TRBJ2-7	TGCAGCGGCCTTTCGACCCGGGGGCAGTACTTC	CSGLSTRGQYF
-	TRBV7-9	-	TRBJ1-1	TGTGCCAGCAGCCCAATGGTAGTCACTGAAGCTTTCTTT	CASSPMVVTEAFF
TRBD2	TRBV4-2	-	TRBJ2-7	TGTGCCAGCAGCCACGCCCGGCCTAGCGGCTCCTACGAGCAGTACTTC	CASSHARPSGSYEQYF
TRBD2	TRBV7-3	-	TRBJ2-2	TGTGCCAGCAGCTTACTAGCGGGAGTCGACACCGGGGAGCTGTTTTTT	CASSLLAGVDTGELFF
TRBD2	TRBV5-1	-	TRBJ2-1	TGCGCCAGCAGCTCCTCAATCGTAGCGGGAAGCAATGAGCAGTTCTTC	CASSSSIVAGSNEQFF
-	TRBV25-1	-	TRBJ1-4	TGTGCCAGCAGTGTACCGGGACCAACTAATGAAAAACTGTTTTTT	CASSVPGPTNEKLFF
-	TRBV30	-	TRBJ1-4	TGTGCCTGGGGGTACGAAAAACTGTTTTTT	CAWGYEKLFF
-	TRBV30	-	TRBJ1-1	TGTGCCTGGAGTGAGTGGCGCTATGAAGCTTTCTTT	CAWSEWRYEAFF
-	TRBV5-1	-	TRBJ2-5	TGCGCCAGCAGCTTGGGACACCTTCAAGAGACCCAGTACTTC	CASSLGHLQETQYF
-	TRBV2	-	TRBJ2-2	TGTGCCAGCAGTGCCCAGTCACGGAACACCGGGGAGCTGTTTTTT	CASSAQSRNTGELFF
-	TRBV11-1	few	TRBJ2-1	TGTGCCAGCAGCTTAGGAGGGGAGTCTCGGTACAATGAGCAGTTCTTC	CASSLGGESRYNEQFF
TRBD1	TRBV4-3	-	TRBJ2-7	TGCGCCAGCAGCCCCGGACAGGGGAGCTACGAGCAGTACTTC	CASSPGQGSYEQYF
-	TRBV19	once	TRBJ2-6	TGTGCCAGTAGTATTAGTTTCGGCGGGGCCAACGTCCTGACTTTC	CASSISFGGANVLTF
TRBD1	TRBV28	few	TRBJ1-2	TGTGCCAGCAGTTTTGGGGACAGGGTCTATGGCTACACCTTC	CASSFGDRVYGYTF
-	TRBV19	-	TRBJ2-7	TGTGCCAGTAGTATGGAGACAGGCCCCAACTACGAGCAGTACTTC	CASSMETGPNYEQYF
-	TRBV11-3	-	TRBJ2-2	TGTGCCAGCAGCTTAGATTGGAGCACCGGGGAGCTGTTTTTT	CASSLDWSTGELFF
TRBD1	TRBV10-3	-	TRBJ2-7	TGTGCCATCAGTGAGCGGGACAGCTTCTACGAGCAGTACTTC	CAISERDSFYEQYF
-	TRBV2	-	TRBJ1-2	TGTGCCAGCAGTGAAGGGGACATTGGGAGTGGCTACACCTTC	CASSEGDIGSGYTF